The rows below give T cell receptor beta chains drawn from one sample of a study of monozygotic twins with inflammatory bowel disease. From the 5' RACE reads, TCRdb lists one entry per CDR3 protein and no DNA. Its table records under 150,000 distinct CDR3 sequences. Sequenced: blood. The receptor set was obtained from a human donor with ulcerative colitis or Crohn's disease, or a healthy co-twin of an affected twin (not recorded which). The CDR3 runs from the conserved cysteine through the conserved F or W. Clone size is not always given. Where it is, it says once, few, many or a class for expanded clones.

v_call: TRBV7-2; j_call: TRBJ1-5; clone_size: .; cdr3_aa: CASSPAGTGYYSNQPQHF
v_call: TRBV7-2; j_call: TRBJ1-1; clone_size: .; cdr3_aa: CASSELGLNTEAFF
v_call: TRBV18; j_call: TRBJ1-1; clone_size: .; cdr3_aa: CASSLSLTSMNTEAFF
v_call: TRBV27; j_call: TRBJ2-7; clone_size: .; cdr3_aa: CASSLYMVSSYEQYF
v_call: TRBV20-1; j_call: TRBJ1-6; clone_size: .; cdr3_aa: CSAKAGIYNSSLHF
v_call: TRBV5-6; j_call: TRBJ2-1; clone_size: .; cdr3_aa: CASSSRDRGEESSYNEQFF
v_call: TRBV11-2; j_call: TRBJ2-1; clone_size: .; cdr3_aa: CASSLLPGGGEQFF
v_call: TRBV7-2; j_call: TRBJ1-4; clone_size: .; cdr3_aa: CASSFGGSRNEKLFF
v_call: TRBV5-1; j_call: TRBJ1-2; clone_size: .; cdr3_aa: CASTSGNYGYTF
v_call: TRBV23-1; j_call: TRBJ2-7; clone_size: .; cdr3_aa: CASSHFGRSPVRLNEQYF
v_call: TRBV20-1; j_call: TRBJ2-2; clone_size: .; cdr3_aa: CSAHKAGDPRELFF
v_call: TRBV5-1; j_call: TRBJ2-5; clone_size: .; cdr3_aa: CASSLQMQAQETQYF
v_call: TRBV6-6; j_call: TRBJ2-7; clone_size: .; cdr3_aa: CASRGSGTGEQYF
v_call: TRBV6-1; j_call: TRBJ1-1; clone_size: .; cdr3_aa: CASSMTGQGTEAFF
v_call: TRBV20-1; j_call: TRBJ2-3; clone_size: .; cdr3_aa: CSATKITDTQYF
v_call: TRBV20-1; j_call: TRBJ2-1; clone_size: .; cdr3_aa: CSGGLLHEQFF
v_call: TRBV29-1; j_call: TRBJ1-3; clone_size: .; cdr3_aa: CSVAPKRGVIGNTIYF
v_call: TRBV6-2/TRBV6-3; j_call: TRBJ1-2; clone_size: .; cdr3_aa: CASREDIYGYTF
v_call: TRBV20-1; j_call: TRBJ2-7; clone_size: .; cdr3_aa: CSARDPARGYEQYF
v_call: TRBV6-5; j_call: TRBJ2-5; clone_size: .; cdr3_aa: CASSSFGGTQYF
v_call: TRBV24-1; j_call: TRBJ1-6; clone_size: .; cdr3_aa: CATSDLVRGRLNSPLHF
v_call: TRBV5-1; j_call: TRBJ2-2; clone_size: .; cdr3_aa: CASSLPGGDTGELFF
v_call: TRBV20-1; j_call: TRBJ2-3; clone_size: .; cdr3_aa: CSADRETDTQYF
v_call: TRBV12-3/TRBV12-4; j_call: TRBJ2-1; clone_size: .; cdr3_aa: CATRRGYYNEQFF
v_call: TRBV11-3; j_call: TRBJ2-5; clone_size: .; cdr3_aa: CASSLTTEQETQYF
v_call: TRBV6-5; j_call: TRBJ2-1; clone_size: .; cdr3_aa: CASSYSWTGVNEQFF
v_call: TRBV7-2; j_call: TRBJ2-5; clone_size: .; cdr3_aa: CVSRTEMYQETQYF
v_call: TRBV7-2; j_call: TRBJ2-7; clone_size: large; cdr3_aa: CASSLVGTGDEQYF
v_call: TRBV25-1; j_call: TRBJ1-6; clone_size: medium-sized; cdr3_aa: CASSESSFHSSPLHF
v_call: TRBV30; j_call: TRBJ2-1; clone_size: .; cdr3_aa: CAWEKYSGYNEQFF
v_call: TRBV7-9; j_call: TRBJ1-4; clone_size: .; cdr3_aa: CASSLGQGGEKLFF
v_call: TRBV7-8; j_call: TRBJ1-1; clone_size: .; cdr3_aa: CASIGGRSPGREAFF
v_call: TRBV7-3; j_call: TRBJ2-3; clone_size: .; cdr3_aa: CASSVGGGASDTQYF
v_call: TRBV7-2; j_call: TRBJ2-4; clone_size: .; cdr3_aa: CASSLGGGTGNIQYF
v_call: TRBV18; j_call: TRBJ1-5; clone_size: .; cdr3_aa: CASSPAGQGLSNQPQHF
v_call: TRBV20-1; j_call: TRBJ1-5; clone_size: .; cdr3_aa: CSARDIEGDFRPQHF
v_call: TRBV4-1; j_call: TRBJ2-3; clone_size: .; cdr3_aa: CASSQVGAQPGHTTSTDTQYF
v_call: TRBV6-5; j_call: TRBJ2-1; clone_size: .; cdr3_aa: CASSYSGASGVYNEQFF
v_call: TRBV27; j_call: TRBJ1-2; clone_size: .; cdr3_aa: CATSDRATYGYTF
v_call: TRBV9; j_call: TRBJ1-2; clone_size: .; cdr3_aa: CASSPRGYGYTF
v_call: TRBV27; j_call: TRBJ1-1; clone_size: .; cdr3_aa: CASINYLDRNTEAFF